Reported below is one TCR beta chain. Its antigen remains unknown. The data belong to a study of cytomegalovirus exposure and HLA in healthy donors. Study-wide results and caveats: TRBV6-2, TRBV6-3 and other indistinguishable V segments were excluded.

CDR3 length equals 15 residues. Germline CDR1 reads MNHNS; CDR2 reads SASEGT. The ends lost 6 bases at V and 6 bases at J; junction bases unmatched: 12. It was with 60 Vbeta and 13 Jbeta primers that the PCR ran. Using immunoSEQ multiplex PCR, the repertoire was profiled, and TCRdb retains in-frame clones only, with some absent. The table includes around 130,000 clones, 65% to 85% detected once. This receptor was taken from a woman in her thirties or forties in good health and CMV-seronegative. The chain combines TRBV6-1 with TRBJ1-2; 8 bases align to TRBD1. Sequenced: PBMCs. CDR3 sequence (DNA): TGTGCCAGCAGCTTTAGACAGGGGAAAGTTGATGGCTACACCTTC. It specifies CASSFRQGKVDGYTF.